This T cell receptor (beta chain) was sequenced in a study of T cells in Graves' hyperthyroidism and ophthalmopathy. This clonotype was detected a few times. Its antigen is not known. On the basis of clinical symptoms, serum thyroxine and TRAb, thyroid ultrasound and orbital computed tomography, diagnoses were made. The source material, RNA transcripts, was used to amplify TCR beta CDR3 regions. Primed by the HTBI set, a first-round RT-PCR was run on the TCR CDR3. TCRdb recomputed calls from the multiplex PCR reads with MiXCR, one row per CDR3 protein. This sample has roughly 700,000 distinct CDR3 sequences, with approximately 15% found just once. Study-level results: Most clonotypes that expanded in the thyroid above 0.001 also showed up in blood.

The source material was blood. The source of this sequence is a woman younger than 30 with Graves' hyperthyroidism.

The CDR3 sequence is CASTPSPAGGPLGDKQFF. The CDR3 coding sequence is TGTGCCAGCACCCCCAGTCCCGCGGGAGGGCCTTTAGGGGATAAGCAGTTCTTC. The chain links TRBV28 to TRBJ2-1; 9 nucleotides align to TRBD2. Germline CDR1 is MDHEN and CDR2 is SYDVKM. The CDR3 runs to 18 residues. The junction had 24 bases not matched to a gene; V was cut back by 7 bases and J by 11 bases.